These 28 T cell receptor beta chains originate from one sample sequenced in a study of blood T cell repertoires in COVID-19. Data came from immunoSEQ multiplex PCR; TCRdb stores just in-frame clones and leaves some out. The top ten hold approximately 2.4% of the sample, which has approximately 390,000 clones, over 75% seen once. Material for sequencing was peripheral blood. The source is a woman aged 60-70 years with COVID-19, enrolled during active disease.

The rearrangement uses TRBV5-1 and TRBJ1-1, with D possibly matching TRBD1 (6 bases). Trimming pared 4 bases from V and 6 bases from J, leaving 13 bases between. Per the germline V gene, CDR1 is SGHRS and CDR2 is YFSETQ. This CDR3 is 13 amino acids long. The CDR3 here is CASSVGGAAEAFF. As DNA, the CDR3 is TGCGCCAGCAGCGTCGGGGGGGCAGCTGAAGCTTTCTTT. Looking up the rest from reference TRBV5-1 and TRBJ1-1 gives the full variable domain: KAGVTQTPRYLIKTRGQQVTLSCSPISGHRSVSWYQQTPGQGLQFLFEYFSETQRNKGNFPGRFSGRQFSNSRSEMNVSTLELGDSALYLCASSVGGAAEAFFGQGTRLTVV.

This chain joins TRBV2 and TRBJ1-3; D perhaps matches TRBD1 (6 bases). CDR3 size: 15 residues. The V end lost 6 bases, the J end lost 3 bases, and 15 bases lay between the germline ends. Germline V gives CDR1 SNHLY, CDR2 FYNNEI. The CDR3 is CASRYRELGGNTIYF. The CDR3 nucleotides are TGTGCCAGCAGATACAGGGAATTGGGTGGAAACACCATATATTTT.

The gene calls are TRBV6-5 and TRBJ1-5; 10 positions match TRBD1. The CDR3 extends over 14 amino acids. CDR1 and CDR2 from the germline V gene are MNHEY and SVGAGI. J lost 13 bases, V lost 5 bases, and 11 bases had no gene match. The CDR3 protein is CASSPRQGAFGQHF. DNA of the CDR3: TGTGCCAGCAGTCCCCGACAGGGGGCTTTTGGTCAGCATTTT.

The table lists this clone with a count of one. This chain joins TRBV11-1 and TRBJ2-5; TRBD2 is a possible D gene (6 bases). The CDR3 length is 14 residues. The V end was cut by 5 bases, the J end by 3 bases, with 13 bases between. Germline V gene data show CDR1 as SGHAT and CDR2 as FQDESV (reference sequence). DNA of the CDR3: TGTGCCAGCAGCCCGGGGGACTCCAAAGAGACCCAGTACTTC. Its translation is CASSPGDSKETQYF.

DNA of the CDR3: TGTGCCAGCAGCCACTGGACAGGGGTTGAAGCTTTCTTT. Protein: CASSHWTGVEAFF. The chain employs TRBV7-3 and TRBJ1-1, with 9 bases lining up with TRBD1. Losses at the gene ends were 5 bases for V and 7 bases for J; bases not matched to a gene: 5. CDR1 and CDR2 (germline): SGHTA, FQGTGA. The CDR3 has 13 amino acids.

CDR3 sequence: CASNLLPPGQADGYTF. As DNA, the CDR3 is TGTGCCAGCAACCTCCTCCCGCCGGGACAAGCTGATGGCTACACCTTC. The J gene is TRBJ1-2, the V gene TRBV28; D may be TRBD1 (6 bases). The CDR3 contains 16 residues. Germline CDR1 is MDHEN and CDR2 is SYDVKM. Between the trimmed V and J ends, which lost 7 bases and 6 bases, there was a span of 24 bases.

DNA of the CDR3: TGTGCCAGCAGCCCCCGGGACAGGGATGGGAAAAGGGACTATGGCTACACCTTC. Residues: CASSPRDRDGKRDYGYTF. V usage is TRBV7-9 and J usage is TRBJ1-2, with 9 bases aligning to TRBD1. The V segment lost 5 bases and the J segment 3 bases; nucleotides outside the gene matches: 16. The CDR3 is made up of 18 amino acids. Germline V gene sequence: CDR1 SEHNR, CDR2 FQNEAQ (reference sequence).

V is TRBV2 and J is TRBJ1-1; no definite D call. The CDR3 is made up of 14 amino acids. Germline V lookup: CDR1 SNHLY, CDR2 FYNNEI. Deletions cut 3 bases from V and 1 base from J, with 9 bases between. The CDR3 sequence: CASSDLGGNTEAFF. For the CDR3, the DNA is TGTGCCAGCAGTGACTTGGGAGGGAACACTGAAGCTTTCTTT.

The J gene is TRBJ1-5, the V gene TRBV6-5; 8 bases line up with TRBD1. CDR1 is MNHEY and CDR2 is SVGAGI in the germline V gene. Losses at the gene ends were 4 bases for V and 4 bases for J; bases not matched to a gene: 3. This CDR3 contains 14 residues. The CDR3 sequence is CASSSRQGNQPQHF. The CDR3 DNA follows: TGTGCCAGCAGTTCGAGACAGGGGAATCAGCCCCAGCATTTT.

DNA for the CDR3: TGCGCCAGCAGCTTGGTCGGACAGGGAATGATCGAGCAGTACTTC. Its translation: CASSLVGQGMIEQYF. J is TRBJ2-7 and V is TRBV5-1, with 8 bases lining up with TRBD1. CDR1 and CDR2 (germline): SGHRS, YFSETQ. V shed 0 bases and J 6 bases; nucleotides not matched to a gene: 8. This CDR3 spans 15 amino acids.

The rearrangement joins TRBV6-6 to TRBJ1-2, with unresolved D. The CDR3 totals 14 residues. The V end lost 2 bases, the J end lost 3 bases, and 10 bases lay between the germline ends. Germline V gene lookup returns CDR1 MNHNY and CDR2 SVGAGI (reference sequence). Here the CDR3 DNA reads TGTGCCAGCAGTTACCCGGACGGGGACTATGGCTACACCTTC. Translating gives CASSYPDGDYGYTF.

The chain uses TRBV27 and TRBJ1-2, with D perhaps TRBD1 (6 bases). The CDR3 consists of 15 residues. Germline V gene lookup returns CDR1 MNHEY and CDR2 SMNVEV (reference sequence). V lost 0 bases to trimming and J lost 4 bases, with 12 bases between them. The CDR3 DNA follows: TGTGCCAGCAGTTTATCGAACAGGGTAGGCTATGGCTACACCTTC. As protein: CASSLSNRVGYGYTF.

V and J are TRBV28 and TRBJ1-6; the D gene is possibly TRBD1 (6 bases). The V end was cut by 6 bases, the J end by 5 bases, with 14 bases between. The length of the CDR3 is 15 residues. CDR1 and CDR2 (germline): MDHEN, SYDVKM. The CDR3 protein is CASRHTGPDNSPLHF. The CDR3 DNA sequence: TGTGCCAGCAGACACACAGGGCCGGATAATTCACCCCTCCACTTT.

Written as DNA, the CDR3 is TGTGCCAGCAGTTATACGTTAGGGGGTGGGCAGCCCCAGCATTTT. Protein product: CASSYTLGGGQPQHF. V is TRBV6-5 and J is TRBJ1-5, with a weak D call TRBD1 (6 bases). The CDR3 extends over 15 amino acids. Germline assignment: CDR1 MNHEY and CDR2 SVGAGI. The V end was cut by 3 bases, the J end by 7 bases, with 16 bases between.

The chain carries TRBV9 and TRBJ2-2; TRBD1 might be the D (6 bases). The CDR3 has 15 residues. Trimming took 4 bases from V and 3 from J, leaving 13 bases between them. Germline-derived CDR1 and CDR2 are SGDLS and YYNGEE. The CDR3 bases are TGTGCCAGCAGCTCCTCAGGACAGTACACCGGGGAGCTGTTTTTT. This gives the protein CASSSSGQYTGELFF.

The chain has TRBV5-5 and TRBJ2-2, with 9 bases lining up with TRBD2. This CDR3 is 15 amino acids long. From germline, CDR1 is SGHKS and CDR2 YYEKEE (reference sequence). The V and J ends lost 3 bases and 6 bases, in that order; junction bases with no gene match: 6. CDR3 sequence reads: CASSSLGLAAGELFF. CDR3 DNA: TGTGCCAGCAGCTCACTGGGACTAGCAGCCGGGGAGCTGTTTTTT.

This chain links TRBV7-2 with TRBJ1-6, with unresolved D. Per germline, CDR1 SGHTA and CDR2 FQGNSA. This CDR3 contains 16 residues. Trimming took 5 bases from V and 4 from J, leaving 15 bases between them. CDR3 in amino acids: CASSPQAGLYNSPLHF. CDR3 sequence (DNA): TGTGCCAGCAGCCCTCAGGCGGGTCTGTATAATTCACCCCTCCACTTT.

This chain links TRBV25-1 with TRBJ2-5; 11 bases fit TRBD2. Germline loops: CDR1 MGHDK, CDR2 SYGVNS. The CDR3 spans 16 residues. Trimming removed 5 bases from V and 2 bases from J; junction bases left unmatched: 7. As DNA, the CDR3 is TGTGCCAGCAGTCGGCCCAGACTAGCGGGGCAAGAGACCCAGTACTTC. Translation gives CASSRPRLAGQETQYF.

The rearrangement uses TRBV4-1 and TRBJ1-2; tentatively, D is TRBD1 (6 bases). CDR1 is MGHRA and CDR2 is YSYEKL in the germline V gene. The CDR3 is 14 amino acids. The V end lost 3 bases, the J end lost 4 bases, and 12 bases lay between the germline ends. Written as DNA, the CDR3 is TGCGCCAGCAGCCAGGTTGACAGGCCCTATGGCTACACCTTC. It yields the protein CASSQVDRPYGYTF.

The rearrangement links TRBV2 to TRBJ2-2, with 8 bases that match TRBD1. The germline CDR1 and CDR2 sequences are SNHLY and FYNNEI. V dropped 7 bases and J dropped 7; count of bases not matched to a gene: 11. The CDR3 sequence is 15 residues long. The CDR3 DNA follows: TGTGCCAGCACAAAATTTCAGGGGGCGGGCGGGGAGCTGTTTTTT. As protein: CASTKFQGAGGELFF.

The CDR3 loop is CSVDPLAGVQETQYF. CDR3 nucleotide sequence: TGCAGCGTTGACCCCCTAGCGGGGGTGCAAGAGACCCAGTACTTC. V gene TRBV29-1 combines with J gene TRBJ2-5; 10 positions agree with TRBD2. The germline V gene has CDR1 SQVTM and CDR2 ANQGSEA. J was trimmed by 2 bases and V by 3 bases; bases with no gene match: 6. CDR3 size: 15 residues.

V gene TRBV7-3 combines with J gene TRBJ1-1; D ambiguous. Germline V lookup: CDR1 SGHTA, CDR2 FQGTGA. Trimming pared 2 bases from V and 1 base from J, leaving 14 bases between. The CDR3 is 16 amino acids. This CDR3 is CASSLLGVVRNTEAFF. As DNA, the CDR3 is TGTGCCAGCAGCTTACTGGGAGTTGTTCGGAACACTGAAGCTTTCTTT.

This chain joins TRBV6-5 and TRBJ2-1; no clear D gene. This CDR3 region has 15 residues. Trimming removed 0 bases from V and 0 bases from J, with 6 bases in between. CDR1 is MNHEY and CDR2 is SVGAGI in the germline V gene. The DNA of the CDR3 is TGTGCCAGCAGTTACTCTGAGAGCTCCTACAATGAGCAGTTCTTC. Its protein is CASSYSESSYNEQFF.

This clone occurred a few times. The rearrangement uses TRBV5-6 and TRBJ1-3, with D perhaps matching TRBD1 (5 bases). Germline CDR1 reads SGHDT; CDR2 reads YYEEEE. V shed 3 bases and J shed 4 bases, with 8 bases lying between them. The CDR3 consists of 13 residues. The CDR3 is CASSSGSGNTIYF. The CDR3 nucleotides read TGTGCCAGCAGCTCAGGGTCGGGAAACACCATATATTTT. Full variable domain (remainder filled in from reference TRBV5-6 and TRBJ1-3): DAGVTQSPTHLIKTRGQQVTLRCSPKSGHDTVSWYQQALGQGPQFIFQYYEEEERQRGNFPDRFSGHQFPNYSSELNVNALLLGDSALYLCASSSGSGNTIYFGEGSWLTVV.

V and J are TRBV28 and TRBJ2-6; the D gene is possibly TRBD2 (6 bases). The CDR3 totals 14 residues. Germline loops: CDR1 MDHEN, CDR2 SYDVKM. The ends were cut back, 7 bases at V and 2 bases at J, with 9 bases in the middle. The CDR3 reads CASIGGTGANVLTF. DNA for the CDR3: TGTGCCAGCATCGGGGGTACTGGGGCCAACGTCCTGACTTTC.

This clone showed up just once. The CDR3, as DNA: TGCGCCAGCAGCTTGTTGGTAGTGAACACTGAAGCTTTCTTT. The encoded protein is CASSLLVVNTEAFF. The rearrangement uses TRBV5-1 and TRBJ1-1, with D unclear. Trimming shortened V by 1 base and J by 0 bases, and 7 bases separated the two germline ends. The CDR3 is 14 amino acids. In germline, CDR1 is SGHRS, CDR2 YFSETQ.

CDR3 DNA sequence: TGTGCCAGTAGTGCGACGGTGGGGAGCACCTACGAGCAGTACTTC. Translating gives CASSATVGSTYEQYF. This chain joins TRBV19 and TRBJ2-7; possible D gene TRBD2, 5 bases. The CDR3 is made up of 15 amino acids. Trimming stripped 5 bases from V and 2 bases from J, with 16 bases between. Germline CDR1 reads LNHDA; CDR2 reads SQIVND (reference sequence).

The rearrangement links TRBV28 to TRBJ2-7; D may be TRBD2 (7 bases). Germline V gene lookup returns CDR1 MDHEN and CDR2 SYDVKM. The ends were cut back, 7 bases at V and 2 bases at J, with 18 bases in the middle. This CDR3 contains 15 residues. The CDR3 region is CASTSLTGGPYEQYF. The CDR3 DNA sequence: TGTGCCAGCACAAGTTTAACGGGGGGCCCCTACGAGCAGTACTTC.